The 17 T cell receptor beta chains below all came from one sample that was sequenced in a study of shared clonotypes between healthy human individuals. This table comes from immunoSEQ multiplex PCR, and its TCRdb copy is limited to in-frame clones, with some not included. The sample includes under 85,000 clones, under 65% of them seen just once. The specimen was memory CD8+ T cells sorted from blood. As for subset: CD45RO+ cells pooled with CCR7-negative TemRA cells. The receptors come from a man aged 25-45 years in good health.

This clone was detected a few times. This chain links TRBV6-4 with TRBJ2-6; possibly TRBD2 for D (6 bases). CDR1 is MRHNA, CDR2 SNTAGT, per germline. The V end was cut by 0 bases, the J end by 3 bases, with 9 bases between. The CDR3 is 16 amino acids. The CDR3 here is CASSDSRAGGANVLTF. The CDR3 region has the DNA TGTGCCAGCAGTGACTCGAGAGCGGGTGGGGCCAACGTCCTGACTTTC.

The chain links TRBV4-3 to TRBJ2-2, with 8 positions matching TRBD1. The CDR3 extends over 19 amino acids. Germline CDR1 LGHNA, CDR2 YSLEER. Germline trimming cut 0 bases from V and 0 bases from J; bases unmatched to any gene: 9. The CDR3 nucleotides read TGCGCCAGCAGCCAAGATTGGAGGACAGGGACCGCGAACACCGGGGAGCTGTTTTTT. It is translated as CASSQDWRTGTANTGELFF.

This sequence joins TRBV7-9 and TRBJ2-5, with TRBD1 matching 7 bases. This CDR3 is 13 amino acids long. Germline assignment: CDR1 SEHNR and CDR2 FQNEAQ (reference sequence). V gave up 6 bases and J gave up 5 bases; unmatched junction bases: 6. CDR3 DNA sequence: TGTGCCAGCAGTTCGGGACAGTTTGAGACCCAGTACTTC. This sequence encodes CASSSGQFETQYF.

This clone was detected only a few times. The gene calls are TRBV27 and TRBJ2-3, with 10 bases that match TRBD2. Per germline, CDR1 MNHEY and CDR2 SMNVEV (reference sequence). J was trimmed by 6 bases and V by 6 bases; bases with no gene match: 9. The CDR3 spans 15 residues. The CDR3 bases are TGTGCCAGCAGCTTGGCTAGCGGGAGATGGGATACGCAGTATTTT. This codes for CASSLASGRWDTQYF.

The gene calls are TRBV6-6 and TRBJ2-3, with no clear D. V lost 0 bases and J lost 4, with 14 bases in between. This CDR3 is 16 amino acids long. Germline assignment: CDR1 MNHNY and CDR2 SVGAGI (reference sequence). CDR3 residues: CASSYSTIARPDTQYF. Written as DNA, the CDR3 is TGTGCCAGCAGTTACTCGACCATCGCACGTCCAGATACGCAGTATTTT.

The V call is TRBV25-1, the J call TRBJ2-6, with D unresolved. CDR1 and CDR2 from the germline V gene are MGHDK and SYGVNS. The CDR3 totals 15 residues. The germline V and J ends were trimmed by 4 bases and 0 bases, with 7 bases remaining between them. The CDR3 nucleotides are TGTGCCAGCAGTGGACAACTCTCTGGGGCCAACGTCCTGACTTTC. Translating gives CASSGQLSGANVLTF.

The genes are TRBV9 and TRBJ2-1; 10 nucleotides match TRBD2. Germline loops: CDR1 SGDLS, CDR2 YYNGEE. Losses at the gene ends were 1 base for V and 6 bases for J; bases not matched to a gene: 4. This CDR3 contains 15 residues. The CDR3 DNA sequence: TGTGCCAGCAGCGTACTAGCGGGAGAGGGCAATGAGCAGTTCTTC. Translated, it gives CASSVLAGEGNEQFF.

The rearrangement links TRBV7-8 to TRBJ2-1; TRBD1 agrees at 9 bases. Losses at the gene ends were 1 base for V and 8 bases for J; bases not matched to a gene: 3. The germline V gene has CDR1 SGHVS and CDR2 FQNEAQ. CDR3 size: 14 residues. The DNA for the CDR3 is TGTGCCAGCAGCTTAGGGACAGGGGTGGATGAGCAGTTCTTC. Translation gives CASSLGTGVDEQFF.

This clone was picked up a small number of times. The chain couples TRBV12-5 to TRBJ2-5; 11 bases are shared with TRBD2. The germline V gene encodes CDR1 LGHNT and CDR2 FRNRAP. Germline trimming cut 8 bases from V and 5 bases from J; bases unmatched to any gene: 10. The length of the CDR3 is 15 residues. CDR3 DNA sequence: TGTGCTAGTTCCTACTTAGCGGGAGGGGCGGAGACCCAGTACTTC. It codes for CASSYLAGGAETQYF.

The rearrangement uses TRBV6-4 and TRBJ2-7; TRBD1 is a possible D gene (6 bases). The CDR3 runs 12 residues. The V gene's germline CDR1 is MRHNA and CDR2 SNTAGT. Trimming cost V 2 bases and J 4 bases, with 6 bases left between them. The CDR3 DNA reads as TGTGCCAGCAGTGACAGGGGGTACGAGCAGTACTTC. Its protein is CASSDRGYEQYF.

This clone was counted only a few times. The chain carries TRBV7-8 and TRBJ2-5; D is ambiguous. This CDR3 is 15 amino acids long. Trimming took off 5 bases at V and 5 bases at J, with 18 bases between the two ends. CDR1 and CDR2 from the germline V gene are SGHVS and FQNEAQ. In nucleotides, the CDR3 is TGTGCCAGCAGCCCATCTTCAGGATACTGGGAGACCCAGTACTTC. This encodes CASSPSSGYWETQYF.

This chain links TRBV29-1 with TRBJ1-5; no reliable D call. The germline CDR1 and CDR2 sequences are SQVTM and ANQGSEA. The CDR3 has 14 amino acids. V was trimmed by 7 bases and J by 0 bases, leaving 13 bases between them. CDR3 DNA: TGCAGCGCAGGTGCGGGAGGTAGCAATCAGCCCCAGCATTTT. Its translation is CSAGAGGSNQPQHF.

The V call is TRBV2, the J call TRBJ1-4, with 8 bases fitting TRBD1. The CDR3 sequence is 14 residues long. V lost 5 bases to trimming and J lost 5 bases; unmatched junction nucleotides: 4. The germline CDR1 and CDR2 sequences are SNHLY and FYNNEI. In DNA form, the CDR3 reads TGTGCCAGCAGTAGGGACAGGCGGAATGAAAAACTGTTTTTT. Protein: CASSRDRRNEKLFF.

The V and J genes are TRBV11-3 and TRBJ2-7; no clear D. V lost 5 bases to trimming and J lost 1 base, with 9 bases between them. CDR3 length: 13 residues. The germline V gene has CDR1 SGHNT and CDR2 YENEEA. The CDR3 DNA sequence: TGTGCCAGCAGCCAGACTTATTCCTACGAGCAGTACTTC. It codes for CASSQTYSYEQYF. The whole variable domain, remainder taken from reference TRBV11-3 and TRBJ2-7, is EAGVVQSPRYKIIEKKQPVAFWCNPISGHNTLYWYLQNLGQGPELLIRYENEEAVDDSQLPKDRFSAERLKGVDSTLKIQPAELGDSAVYLCASSQTYSYEQYFGPGTRLTVT.

The chain recombines TRBV6-1 with TRBJ2-1; D perhaps matches TRBD2 (5 bases). Trimming stripped 2 bases from V and 1 base from J, with 9 bases between. There are 15 residues in the CDR3. Germline V gene lookup returns CDR1 MNHNS and CDR2 SASEGT. CDR3 nucleotides: TGTGCCAGCAGTGAACAGGCGGGTTCCTACAATGAGCAGTTCTTC. It codes for CASSEQAGSYNEQFF.

This clone came up a few times. The V and J genes are TRBV9 and TRBJ1-2; 11 bases match TRBD1. The CDR3 has 14 residues. CDR1 SGDLS and CDR2 YYNGEE come from the germline V gene. V trimming: 5 bases; J trimming: 1 base; junction bases outside the gene matches: 1. CDR3 region: CASRGTGGNYGYTF. For the CDR3, the DNA is TGTGCCAGCAGAGGGACAGGGGGTAACTATGGCTACACCTTC.

This clone was seen a few times. The CDR3 protein is CASAWNEQFF. Written as DNA, the CDR3 is TGTGCCAGCGCCTGGAATGAGCAGTTCTTC. The chain couples TRBV6-6 to TRBJ2-1; D unclear. Germline values: CDR1 MNHNY, CDR2 SVGAGI (reference sequence). The CDR3 is 10 residues long. V was shortened by 8 bases and J by 7 bases, with 6 bases between the two germline ends.